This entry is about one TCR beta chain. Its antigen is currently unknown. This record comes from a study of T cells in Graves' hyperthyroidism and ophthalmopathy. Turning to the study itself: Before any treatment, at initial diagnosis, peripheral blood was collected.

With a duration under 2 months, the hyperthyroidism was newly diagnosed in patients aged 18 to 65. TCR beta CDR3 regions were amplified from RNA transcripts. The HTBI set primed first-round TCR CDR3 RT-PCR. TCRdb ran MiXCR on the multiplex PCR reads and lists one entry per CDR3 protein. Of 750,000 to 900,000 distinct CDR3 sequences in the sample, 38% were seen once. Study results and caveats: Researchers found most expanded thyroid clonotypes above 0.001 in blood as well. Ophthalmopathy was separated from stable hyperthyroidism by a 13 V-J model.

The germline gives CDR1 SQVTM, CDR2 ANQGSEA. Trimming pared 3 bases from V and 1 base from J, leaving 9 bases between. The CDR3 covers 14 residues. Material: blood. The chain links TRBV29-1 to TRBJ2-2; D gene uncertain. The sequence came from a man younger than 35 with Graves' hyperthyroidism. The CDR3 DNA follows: TGCAGCGTTGACCCCCCCGGGAACACCGGGGAGCTGTTTTTT. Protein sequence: CSVDPPGNTGELFF.